This TCR beta chain came from a study of CD8 T cells in ankylosing spondylitis. Notes on the study in general: It was reported that disease-linked clones were significantly enriched in matched ankylosing spondylitis synovial fluid. A TCR beta motif of several highly homologous variants seemed to mark ankylosing spondylitis blood.

Concerning this clonotype itself: Its antigen is not identified.

Trimming left V 0 bases short and J 2 bases short, with 11 bases between. This CDR3 is 16 amino acids long. Germline loops: CDR1 SGHRS, CDR2 YFSETQ. For TCR beta, libraries came from quantitative 5'-RACE with molecular barcodes. Each CDR3 protein is one row after TCRdb ran MiXCR on the 5' RACE reads. The table shows hundreds of thousands of distinct CDR3 sequences, with more than 25% occurring only once. Sequencing was done on a sample of blood, either unsorted or a sorted T cell fraction (not recorded which). The chain links TRBV5-1 to TRBJ2-2; no reliable D call. This receptor was identified in a male donor with ankylosing spondylitis. The CDR3 DNA sequence: TGCGCCAGCAGCTTGGAGGGCAGCTTAAACACCGGGGAGCTGTTTTTT. Translating gives CASSLEGSLNTGELFF.